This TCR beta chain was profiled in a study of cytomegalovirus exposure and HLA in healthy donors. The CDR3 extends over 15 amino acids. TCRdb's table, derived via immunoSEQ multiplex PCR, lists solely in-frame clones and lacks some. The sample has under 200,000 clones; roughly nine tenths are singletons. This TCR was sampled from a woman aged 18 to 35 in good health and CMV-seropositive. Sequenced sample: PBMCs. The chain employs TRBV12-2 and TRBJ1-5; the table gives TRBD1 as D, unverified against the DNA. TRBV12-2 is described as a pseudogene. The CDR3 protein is CASRPRTGFNQPQHF. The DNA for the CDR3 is TGTGCAAGTCGCCCCCGGACAGGGTTCAATCAGCCCCAGCATTTT.